These 10 T cell receptor beta chains originate from one sample sequenced in a study of cytomegalovirus exposure and HLA in healthy donors. The PCR employed 60 Vbeta primers together with 13 Jbeta primers. The method was immunoSEQ multiplex PCR; TCRdb's version includes in-frame clones alone and lacks a portion of them. The sample consists of 200,000 to 250,000 clones, approximately 83% of them appearing once. The specimen was PBMCs. All receptors come from a boy aged 2 to 10 in good health and CMV-seronegative.

A remark on this clone: The sample has other DNA sequences that encode this CDR3 too. The chain is built from TRBV7-9 and TRBJ1-2; 8 bases match TRBD1. The CDR3 sequence is 15 residues long. CDR1 is SEHNR and CDR2 is FQNEAQ in the germline V gene (reference sequence). V dropped 4 bases and J dropped 6; count of bases not matched to a gene: 10. CDR3 nucleotides: TGTGCCAGCAGCTGGGAATCGGACAGGGTTAATGGCTACACCTTC. Translated: CASSWESDRVNGYTF. The full variable domain, completed using reference TRBV7-9 and TRBJ1-2, is DTGVSQNPRHKITKRGQNVTFRCDPISEHNRLYWYRQTLGQGPEFLTYFQNEAQLEKSRLLSDRFSAERPKGSFSTLEIQRTEQGDSAMYLCASSWESDRVNGYTFGSGTRLTVV.

A word on this clone: A read error may produce the germline difference seen at one junction end. The chain is built from TRBV7-7 and TRBJ2-3; perhaps TRBD1 as D (5 bases). Germline CDR1 is SSHAT and CDR2 is FNYEAQ (reference sequence). This CDR3 comprises 14 residues. The CDR3 DNA is TGTGCTAGCAGCCCAGGGCCGTCCACAGATACGCAGTATTTT. Translating gives CASSPGPSTDTQYF.

The V gene is TRBV5-1, the J gene TRBJ2-3; 8 bases match TRBD2. CDR3 size: 14 residues. Trimming removed 6 bases from V and 0 bases from J; junction bases left unmatched: 3. Germline lookup yields CDR1 SGHRS and CDR2 YFSETQ. This CDR3 is CASKLAVSTDTQYF. DNA for the CDR3: TGCGCCAGCAAACTAGCGGTTAGCACAGATACGCAGTATTTT.

This clone has more than one count but fewer than ten. The chain recombines TRBV2 with TRBJ1-2; 7 nucleotides align to TRBD1. V lost 7 bases, J lost 0 bases, and 11 bases stayed unmatched. CDR1 is SNHLY, CDR2 FYNNEI, per germline. The CDR3 consists of 16 residues. The CDR3 DNA follows: TGTGCCAGCACCGTAGACAGGGAGGCGGCTAACTATGGCTACACCTTC. It codes for CASTVDREAANYGYTF.

The chain joins TRBV5-8 to TRBJ2-5, with 9 bases matching TRBD1. This CDR3 has 14 residues. J gave up 5 bases and V 1 base, and 3 bases lay outside the gene matches. CDR1 SGHTS and CDR2 YDEGEE come from the germline V gene. The chain's CDR3 is CASSLTGGDETQYF. The CDR3 DNA follows: TGTGCCAGCAGCTTGACAGGGGGCGATGAGACCCAGTACTTC.

About this clone itself: The same CDR3 is also encoded by other DNA sequences in this sample. This chain links TRBV11-2 with TRBJ2-5, with TRBD2 as a possible D gene (6 bases). The CDR3 covers 12 residues. Germline V gene data show CDR1 as SGHAT and CDR2 as FQNNGV. The V end was cut by 4 bases, the J end by 4 bases, with 7 bases between. CDR3 protein: CASSSGGETQYF. CDR3 nucleotide sequence: TGTGCCAGCAGCTCCGGGGGAGAGACCCAGTACTTC.

CDR3 sequence reads: CASSPAGDQPQHF. For the CDR3, the DNA is TGTGCCAGCTCACCGGCGGGCGATCAGCCCCAGCATTTT. The J gene is TRBJ1-5, the V gene TRBV18, with D unresolved. Between the trimmed V and J ends, which lost 3 bases and 5 bases, there was a span of 8 bases. CDR1 KGHSH and CDR2 LQKENI come from the germline V gene. This CDR3 region has 13 residues.

This clone showed up just a few times. This chain links TRBV5-1 with TRBJ2-7, with 9 bases that match TRBD1. Trimming cost V 8 bases and J 3 bases; bases outside gene matches: 6. CDR3 length equals 13 residues. CDR1 SGHRS and CDR2 YFSETQ come from the germline V gene. The CDR3 coding sequence is TGCGCCAGTACGGGACAGGGACTCTACGAGCAGTACTTC. This translates into CASTGQGLYEQYF.

This chain uses TRBV21-1 with TRBJ2-7; the table's D call, TRBD2, was not checked against the DNA. TRBV21-1 is noted as a pseudogene. The CDR3 is made up of 18 amino acids. The DNA of the CDR3 is TGTGCCAGCAGCGCAGGCTCTCCTAGCGGGGGGGCCCGTCAGGAGCAGTACTTC. Translation gives CASSAGSPSGGARQEQYF.

This chain uses TRBV15 with TRBJ2-3, with D unresolved. From germline, CDR1 is LNHNV and CDR2 YYDKDF (reference sequence). The CDR3 length is 13 residues. Trimming stripped 1 base from V and 4 bases from J, with 6 bases between. CDR3 in DNA: TGTGCCACCAGCAGAGGGAGACCAGATACGCAGTATTTT. Translated, it gives CATSRGRPDTQYF.